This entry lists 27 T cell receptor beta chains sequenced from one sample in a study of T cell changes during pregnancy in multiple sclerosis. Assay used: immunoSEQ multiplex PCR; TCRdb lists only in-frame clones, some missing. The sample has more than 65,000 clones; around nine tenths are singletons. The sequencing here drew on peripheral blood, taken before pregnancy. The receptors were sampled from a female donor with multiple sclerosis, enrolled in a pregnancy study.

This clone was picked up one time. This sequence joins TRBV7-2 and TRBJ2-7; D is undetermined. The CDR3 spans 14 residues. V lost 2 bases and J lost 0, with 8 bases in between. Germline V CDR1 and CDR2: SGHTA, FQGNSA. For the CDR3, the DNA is TGTGCCAGCAGCTTATCGCGGTTCTCCTACGAGCAGTACTTC. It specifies CASSLSRFSYEQYF.

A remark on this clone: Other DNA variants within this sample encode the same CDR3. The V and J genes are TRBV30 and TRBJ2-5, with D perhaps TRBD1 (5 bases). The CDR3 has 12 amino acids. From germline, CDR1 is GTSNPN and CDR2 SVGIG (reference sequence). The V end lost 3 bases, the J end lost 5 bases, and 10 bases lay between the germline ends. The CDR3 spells CAWSRSGETQYF. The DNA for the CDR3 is TGTGCCTGGAGCAGGTCAGGGGAGACCCAGTACTTC.

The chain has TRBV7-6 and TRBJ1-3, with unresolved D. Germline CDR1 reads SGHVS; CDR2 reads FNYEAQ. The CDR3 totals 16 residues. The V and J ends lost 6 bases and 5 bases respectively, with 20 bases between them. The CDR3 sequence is CASSSTEASNRNTIYF. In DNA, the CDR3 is TGTGCCAGCAGTTCCACCGAAGCCTCTAATAGAAACACCATATATTTT.

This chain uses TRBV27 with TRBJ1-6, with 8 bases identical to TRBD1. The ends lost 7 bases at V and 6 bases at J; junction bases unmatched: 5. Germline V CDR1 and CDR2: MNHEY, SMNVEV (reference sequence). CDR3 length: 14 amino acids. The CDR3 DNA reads TGTGCCAGCACCCAAGACAGGGGTAATTCACCCCTCCACTTT. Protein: CASTQDRGNSPLHF.

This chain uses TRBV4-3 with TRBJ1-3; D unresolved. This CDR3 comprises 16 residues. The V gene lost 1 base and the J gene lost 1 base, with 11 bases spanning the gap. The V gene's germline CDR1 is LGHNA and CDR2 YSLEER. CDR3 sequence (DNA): TGCGCCAGCAGCCAAGCTTATCCCGTATCTGGAAACACCATATATTTT. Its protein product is CASSQAYPVSGNTIYF.

The CDR3 sequence is CAWSVPRTGESETQYF. DNA for the CDR3: TGTGCCTGGAGTGTACCGAGGACAGGGGAATCAGAGACCCAGTACTTC. The chain employs TRBV30 and TRBJ2-5, with TRBD1 matching 9 bases. Trimming took 0 bases from V and 4 from J; bases not matched to a gene: 9. Looked up from germline, CDR1 is GTSNPN and CDR2 is SVGIG (reference sequence). The CDR3 spans 16 residues.

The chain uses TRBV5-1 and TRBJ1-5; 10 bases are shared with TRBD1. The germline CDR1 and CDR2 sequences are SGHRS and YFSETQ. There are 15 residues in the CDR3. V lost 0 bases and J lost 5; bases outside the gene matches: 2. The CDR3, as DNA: TGCGCCAGCAGCTTGGGGGGACAGGGGCATCAGCCCCAGCATTTT. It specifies CASSLGGQGHQPQHF.

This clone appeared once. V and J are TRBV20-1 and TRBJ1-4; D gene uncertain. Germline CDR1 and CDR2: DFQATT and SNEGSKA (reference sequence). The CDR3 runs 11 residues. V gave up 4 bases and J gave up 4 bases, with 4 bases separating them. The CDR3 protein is CSAIGNEKLFF. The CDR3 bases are TGCAGTGCTATCGGTAATGAAAAACTGTTTTTT.

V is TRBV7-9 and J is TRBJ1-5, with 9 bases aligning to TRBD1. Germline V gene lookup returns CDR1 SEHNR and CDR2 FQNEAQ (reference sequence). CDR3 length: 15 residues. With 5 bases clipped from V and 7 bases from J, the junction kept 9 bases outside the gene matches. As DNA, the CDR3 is TGTGCCAGCAGCCTACAGGGGGCTAACGGGCAGCCCCAGCATTTT. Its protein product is CASSLQGANGQPQHF.

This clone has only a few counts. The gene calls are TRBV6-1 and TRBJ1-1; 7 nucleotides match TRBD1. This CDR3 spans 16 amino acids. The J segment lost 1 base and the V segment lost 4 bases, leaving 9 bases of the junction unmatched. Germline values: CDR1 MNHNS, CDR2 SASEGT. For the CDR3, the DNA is TGTGCCAGCAGTGTGGCCTTCAGGGGGAAGAACACTGAAGCTTTCTTT. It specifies CASSVAFRGKNTEAFF.

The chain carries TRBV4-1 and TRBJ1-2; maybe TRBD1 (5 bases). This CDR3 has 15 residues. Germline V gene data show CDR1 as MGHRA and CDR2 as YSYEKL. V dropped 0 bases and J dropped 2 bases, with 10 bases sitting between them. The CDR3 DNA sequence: TGCGCCAGCAGCCAAGAGGAGGAGGGGAACTATGGCTACACCTTC. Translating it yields CASSQEEEGNYGYTF.

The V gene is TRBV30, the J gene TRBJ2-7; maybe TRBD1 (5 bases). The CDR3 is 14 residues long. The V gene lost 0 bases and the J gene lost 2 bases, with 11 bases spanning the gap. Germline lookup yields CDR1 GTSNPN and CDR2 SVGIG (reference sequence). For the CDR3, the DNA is TGTGCCTGGAGTGTACAGGACCACACCTACGAGCAGTACTTC. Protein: CAWSVQDHTYEQYF.

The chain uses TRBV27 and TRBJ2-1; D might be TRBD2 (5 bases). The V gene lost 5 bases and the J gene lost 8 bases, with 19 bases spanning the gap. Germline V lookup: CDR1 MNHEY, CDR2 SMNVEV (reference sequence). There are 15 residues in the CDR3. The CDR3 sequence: CASSPSGMNRYEQFF. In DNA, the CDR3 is TGTGCCAGCAGTCCCTCCGGGATGAATCGGTATGAGCAGTTCTTC.

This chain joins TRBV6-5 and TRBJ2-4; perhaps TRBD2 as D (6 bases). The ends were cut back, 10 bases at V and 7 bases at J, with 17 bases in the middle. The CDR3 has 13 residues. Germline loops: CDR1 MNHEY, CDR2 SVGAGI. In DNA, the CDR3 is TGTGCCATCTCGTGGGGGGAGAACAACATTCAGTACTTC. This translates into CAISWGENNIQYF.

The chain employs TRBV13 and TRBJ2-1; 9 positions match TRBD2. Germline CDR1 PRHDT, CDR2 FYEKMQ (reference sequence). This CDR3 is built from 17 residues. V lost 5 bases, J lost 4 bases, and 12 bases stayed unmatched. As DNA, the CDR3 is TGTGCCAGCAGCCTAATGGCCCGGGCGGGAGGGTACAATGAGCAGTTCTTC. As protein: CASSLMARAGGYNEQFF.

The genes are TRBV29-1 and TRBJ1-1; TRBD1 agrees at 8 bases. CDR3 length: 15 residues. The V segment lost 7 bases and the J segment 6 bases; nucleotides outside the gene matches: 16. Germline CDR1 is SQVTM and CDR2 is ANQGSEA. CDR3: CSAPVSGGRLSEAFF. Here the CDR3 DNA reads TGCAGCGCGCCAGTATCAGGGGGCCGGTTGTCTGAAGCTTTCTTT.

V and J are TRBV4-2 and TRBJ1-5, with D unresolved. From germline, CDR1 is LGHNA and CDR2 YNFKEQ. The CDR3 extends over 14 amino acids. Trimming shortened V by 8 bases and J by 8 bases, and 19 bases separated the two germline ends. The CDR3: CASGGGGPGEPQHF. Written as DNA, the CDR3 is TGTGCCAGCGGCGGAGGAGGTCCTGGGGAGCCCCAGCATTTT.

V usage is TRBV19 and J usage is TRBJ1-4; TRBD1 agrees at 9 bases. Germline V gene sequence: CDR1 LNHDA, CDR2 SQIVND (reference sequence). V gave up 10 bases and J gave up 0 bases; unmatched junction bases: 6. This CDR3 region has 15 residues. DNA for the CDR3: TGTGCCACCCGGACAGGGGATGCAACTAATGAAAAACTGTTTTTT. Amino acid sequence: CATRTGDATNEKLFF.

The CDR3 coding sequence is TGTGCCAGCAGCTCGAGACTACCGGGACAGGGGGCGACCGGGGAGCTGTTTTTT. This codes for CASSSRLPGQGATGELFF. J is TRBJ2-2 and V is TRBV11-3; 12 nucleotides align to TRBD1. CDR1 is SGHNT, CDR2 YENEEA, per germline. Unmatched junction bases numbered 11, after V lost 4 bases and J lost 5 bases. This CDR3 has 18 residues.

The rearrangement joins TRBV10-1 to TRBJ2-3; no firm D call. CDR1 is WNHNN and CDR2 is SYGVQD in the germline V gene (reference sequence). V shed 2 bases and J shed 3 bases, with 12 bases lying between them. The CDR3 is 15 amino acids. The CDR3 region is CASSESDPGTDTQYF. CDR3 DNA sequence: TGCGCCAGCAGTGAGAGTGACCCCGGGACAGATACGCAGTATTTT.

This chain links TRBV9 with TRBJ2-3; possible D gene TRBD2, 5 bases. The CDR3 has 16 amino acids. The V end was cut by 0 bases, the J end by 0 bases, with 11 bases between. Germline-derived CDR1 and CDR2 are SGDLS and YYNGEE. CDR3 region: CASSVGVSASTDTQYF. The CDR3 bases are TGTGCCAGCAGCGTAGGGGTTAGCGCGAGCACAGATACGCAGTATTTT.

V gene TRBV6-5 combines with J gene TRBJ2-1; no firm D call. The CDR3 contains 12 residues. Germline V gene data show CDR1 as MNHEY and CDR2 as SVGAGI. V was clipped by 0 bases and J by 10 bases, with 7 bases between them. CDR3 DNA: TGTGCCAGCAGTTACTCGGAGCAGGAGCAGTTCTTC. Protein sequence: CASSYSEQEQFF.

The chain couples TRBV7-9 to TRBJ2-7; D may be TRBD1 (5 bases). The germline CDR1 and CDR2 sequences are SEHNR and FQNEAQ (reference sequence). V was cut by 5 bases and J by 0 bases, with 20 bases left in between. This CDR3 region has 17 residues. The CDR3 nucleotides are TGTGCCAGCAGCACACTCCAGGGCAAGAGGAGCTCCTACGAGCAGTACTTC. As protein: CASSTLQGKRSSYEQYF.

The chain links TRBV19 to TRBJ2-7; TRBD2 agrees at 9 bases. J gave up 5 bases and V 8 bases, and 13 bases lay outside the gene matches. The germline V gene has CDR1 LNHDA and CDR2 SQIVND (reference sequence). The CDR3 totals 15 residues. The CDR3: CASSEKAGGLNEQYF. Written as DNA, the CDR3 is TGTGCCAGTTCAGAAAAAGCGGGAGGTCTCAACGAGCAGTACTTC.

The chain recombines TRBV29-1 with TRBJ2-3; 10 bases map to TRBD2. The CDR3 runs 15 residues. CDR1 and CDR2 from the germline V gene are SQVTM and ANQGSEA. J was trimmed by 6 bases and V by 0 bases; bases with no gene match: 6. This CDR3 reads CSVEEASGSRDTQYF. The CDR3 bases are TGCAGCGTTGAAGAGGCTAGCGGGAGTCGGGATACGCAGTATTTT.

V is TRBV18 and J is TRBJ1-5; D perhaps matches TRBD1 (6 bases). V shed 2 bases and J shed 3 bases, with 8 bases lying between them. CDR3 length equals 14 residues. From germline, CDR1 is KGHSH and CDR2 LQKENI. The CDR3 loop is CASSPGGNNQPQHF. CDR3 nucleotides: TGTGCCAGCTCACCAGGGGGCAACAATCAGCCCCAGCATTTT. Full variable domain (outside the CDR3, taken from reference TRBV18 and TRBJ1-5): NAGVMQNPRHLVRRRGQEARLRCSPMKGHSHVYWYRQLPEEGLKFMVYLQKENIIDESGMPKERFSAEFPKEGPSILRIQQVVRGDSAAYFCASSPGGNNQPQHFGDGTRLSIL.

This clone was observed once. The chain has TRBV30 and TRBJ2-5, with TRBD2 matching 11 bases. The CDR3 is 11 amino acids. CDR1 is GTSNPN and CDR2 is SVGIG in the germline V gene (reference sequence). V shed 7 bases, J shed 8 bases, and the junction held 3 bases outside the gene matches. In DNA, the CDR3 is TGTGCCTCACGACTAGCGGGAACCCAGTACTTC. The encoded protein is CASRLAGTQYF.